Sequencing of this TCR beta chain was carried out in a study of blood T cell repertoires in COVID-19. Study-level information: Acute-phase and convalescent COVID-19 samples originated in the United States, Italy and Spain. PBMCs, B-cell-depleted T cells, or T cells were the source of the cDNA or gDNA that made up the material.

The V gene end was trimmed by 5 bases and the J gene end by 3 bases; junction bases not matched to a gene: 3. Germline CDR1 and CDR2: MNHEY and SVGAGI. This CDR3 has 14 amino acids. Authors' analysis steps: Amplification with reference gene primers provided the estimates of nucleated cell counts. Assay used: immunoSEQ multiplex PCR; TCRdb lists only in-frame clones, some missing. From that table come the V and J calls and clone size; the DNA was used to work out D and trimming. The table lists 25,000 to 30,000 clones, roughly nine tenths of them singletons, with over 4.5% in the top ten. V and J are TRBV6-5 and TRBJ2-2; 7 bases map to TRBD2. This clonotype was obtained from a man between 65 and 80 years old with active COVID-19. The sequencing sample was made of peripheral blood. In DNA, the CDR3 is TGTGCCAGCAGTCAGCGGGGTGACACCGGGGAGCTGTTTTTT. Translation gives CASSQRGDTGELFF.